This T cell receptor (beta chain) was retrieved from a study of shared clonotypes between healthy human individuals. Study-wide context: CD4 naive and CD4 memory each took three plates per donor, while CD8 naive took two and CD8 memory one. Study results and caveats: The expectation was that sequencing depth would affect clonotype sharing among donors.

This clone was seen only once. The target antigen is unknown. Sequencing used immunoSEQ multiplex PCR; TCRdb keeps in-frame clones, though not all of them. Seen here are about 1.5 million clones, approximately 98% observed once, and the top ten hold about 0.4%. Unmatched junction bases numbered 10, after V lost 3 bases and J lost 5 bases. Looked up from germline, CDR1 is SGHVS and CDR2 is FNYEAQ. The CDR3 is 15 amino acids. Caucasian adults living in Nashville, Tennessee, provided all samples. CD4+ cell separation produced CD45RA+ naive and CD45RA-negative memory subsets. Sample: naive CD4+ T cells sorted from blood. Subset of the sample: CD45RA+ positively selected. The chain uses TRBV7-6 and TRBJ2-7; 7 nucleotides match TRBD1. This TCR came from a young man in good health. The CDR3 nucleotides are TGTGCCAGCAGCTTCGCGACAGGGATGAGGGACGAGCAGTACTTC. Translating gives CASSFATGMRDEQYF. The whole variable domain, filled in from reference TRBV7-6 and TRBJ2-7, reads GAGVSQSPRYKVTKRGQDVALRCDPISGHVSLYWYRQALGQGPEFLTYFNYEAQQDKSGLPNDRFSAERPEGSISTLTIQRTEQRDSAMYRCASSFATGMRDEQYFGPGTRLTVT.